These T cell receptor beta chains were read from a single sample in a study of blood T cell repertoires in COVID-19. Here immunoSEQ multiplex PCR was the method, and the copy in TCRdb shows in-frame clones only, minus some. This sample yields about 200,000 clones, of which 65% to 90% are seen a single time; more than 8.5% belongs to the top ten. The sequenced material came from PBMCs or T cells enriched from blood (not recorded which). Receptors were obtained from a woman between 45 and 65 years old with acute COVID-19. Both conserved end residues are trimmed from each CDR3. Each record gives: CDR3 protein, J gene, V gene.

ASSPLGPSGGTNTGELF	TRBJ2-2	TRBV18
ASSGRQGNYGYT	TRBJ1-2	TRBV11-1
ASSLFRGRANEKLF	TRBJ1-4	TRBV28
ASSEQGWADTQY	TRBJ2-3	TRBV10-2
AWSWTDYTDTQY	TRBJ2-3	TRBV30
ASSQAEGQGAYGYT	TRBJ1-2	TRBV4-2
ASSLVGPQETQY	TRBJ2-5	TRBV5-4
ASSLGRGFYEQY	TRBJ2-7	TRBV13
ASKQLASSTDTQY	TRBJ2-3	TRBV6-5
ASSQDIMLAGFNAGELF	TRBJ2-2	TRBV3-1/TRBV3-2
ASSQGLAASTDTQY	TRBJ2-3	TRBV4-3
ASSHRVYRITDTQY	TRBJ2-3	TRBV14
ASRPVLLVTQY	TRBJ2-3	TRBV28
ASSQEGLAGVYQETQY	TRBJ2-5	TRBV14
AWGSGSTEAF	TRBJ1-1	TRBV30
ASSPGTSVPDTQY	TRBJ2-3	TRBV5-1
ASSLDTGVGNYGYT	TRBJ1-2	TRBV5-6
ASSPSRTGGGYEQY	TRBJ2-7	TRBV18
ASNLNDRSLAPLH	TRBJ1-6	TRBV19
ASSRNQGNNQPQH	TRBJ1-5	TRBV28
ASSQESFGTDTQY	TRBJ2-3	TRBV4-3
ASSPSGTGSREQY	TRBJ2-7	TRBV6-5
ASSVSANTGELF	TRBJ2-2	TRBV9
ASSYSRGNGYT	TRBJ1-2	TRBV6-5
ASSAGGSGGAYEQY	TRBJ2-7	TRBV9
ATTGGSTGQETQY	TRBJ2-5	TRBV5-3
ASSLAAINTGELF	TRBJ2-2	TRBV7-8
ASSIRTSGRAEQY	TRBJ2-7	TRBV21-1
ASSRLLDRVYGYT	TRBJ1-2	TRBV11-2
ASSRGQGAYEQY	TRBJ2-7	TRBV19
ASSDLRGDTQY	TRBJ2-3	TRBV6-2/TRBV6-3
ASSPRQGLNEKLF	TRBJ1-4	TRBV7-2
ASSATGENSPLH	TRBJ1-6	TRBV7-2
ASSSTGAGTGELF	TRBJ2-2	TRBV7-2
ASSPQTVGEAF	TRBJ1-1	TRBV12-3/TRBV12-4
ASTDSSNQPQH	TRBJ1-5	TRBV12-3/TRBV12-4
ASSTSGRVGEQF	TRBJ2-1	TRBV6-2/TRBV6-3
ASSLPETREFWFSEQF	TRBJ2-1	TRBV28
ASEDLPTGGANTGELF	TRBJ2-2	TRBV11-3
ASSSLQYEQY	TRBJ2-7	TRBV28
SVARGQLLSYEQY	TRBJ2-7	TRBV29-1
ASSGSGGLTDTQY	TRBJ2-3	TRBV11-3
ASSTAGSGNTIY	TRBJ1-3	TRBV7-2
ASSRPGHPNYGYT	TRBJ1-2	TRBV3-1/TRBV3-2
ASTPGGLQGNTIY	TRBJ1-3	TRBV9
ASSFAPMEAF	TRBJ1-1	TRBV7-9
SVEDTTLGTRENEQY	TRBJ2-7	TRBV29-1
ASSPSGAGGRDTQY	TRBJ2-3	TRBV4-1
ASSLDRSYTEAF	TRBJ1-1	TRBV5-4
ASSGQGAGYGYT	TRBJ1-2	TRBV6-5
ASSNWGGAPQPQH	TRBJ1-5	TRBV19
ASSLGGDPYNSPLH	TRBJ1-6	TRBV28
ASSQGQGGELF	TRBJ2-2	TRBV3-1/TRBV3-2
ATGTGGYEQY	TRBJ2-7	TRBV10-1
ASSFGGAGNTIY	TRBJ1-3	TRBV28
ASSLVSTSGSYNEQF	TRBJ2-1	TRBV7-2
ASSTAGGTYEQY	TRBJ2-7	TRBV6-5